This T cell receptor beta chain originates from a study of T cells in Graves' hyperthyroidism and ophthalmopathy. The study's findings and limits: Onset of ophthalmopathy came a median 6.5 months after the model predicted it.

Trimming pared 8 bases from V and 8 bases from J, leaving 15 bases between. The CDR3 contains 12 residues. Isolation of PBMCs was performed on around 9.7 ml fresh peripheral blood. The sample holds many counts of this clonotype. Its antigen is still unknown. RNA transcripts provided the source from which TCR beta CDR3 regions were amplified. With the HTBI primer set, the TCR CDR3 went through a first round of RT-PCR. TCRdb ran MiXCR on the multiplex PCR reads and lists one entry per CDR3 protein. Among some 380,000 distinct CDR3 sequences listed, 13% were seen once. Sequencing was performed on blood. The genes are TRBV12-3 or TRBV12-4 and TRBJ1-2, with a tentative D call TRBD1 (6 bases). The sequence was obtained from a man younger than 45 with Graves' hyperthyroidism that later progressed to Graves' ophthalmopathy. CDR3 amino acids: CASGGPWRGYTF. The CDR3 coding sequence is TGTGCCAGCGGGGGCCCTTGGCGGGGCTACACCTTC.